The rows below give T cell receptor beta chains drawn from one sample of a study of T cell responses to AZD1222 COVID-19 vaccine. The method was immunoSEQ multiplex PCR; TCRdb's version includes in-frame clones alone and lacks a portion of them. The repertoire holds about 86,000 clones, with 88% as singletons. Here the sequenced sample was peripheral blood, taken on day 0 of AZD1222 vaccination. The receptors originated from an adult in good health. Each CDR3 is given with its conserved first and last residue. Each record gives: V gene, J gene, clone size, D gene, CDR3 protein, CDR3 DNA. A D gene is named only where the DNA matches it firmly. Not all rows give a size; the values are once, few, many and, for expanded clones, a class.

TRBV19	TRBJ2-4	.	.	CASSTNGRWDIQYF	TGTGCCAGTAGTACGAACGGGCGTTGGGACATTCAGTACTTC
TRBV27	TRBJ2-1	.	TRBD1	CASSAGTGGVIDEQFF	TGTGCCAGCAGTGCCGGGACAGGGGGCGTGATCGATGAGCAGTTCTTC
TRBV24-1	TRBJ2-7	.	.	CATGQGFSYEQYF	TGTGCCACCGGGCAAGGCTTCTCCTACGAGCAGTACTTC
TRBV28	TRBJ1-5	.	.	CASSVGTATSQPQHF	TGTGCCAGCAGTGTCGGGACGGCCACAAGTCAGCCCCAGCATTTT
TRBV6-5	TRBJ2-1	.	TRBD2	CASKGTSLFDEQFF	TGTGCCAGCAAAGGGACTAGCCTGTTCGATGAGCAGTTCTTC
TRBV7-9	TRBJ2-5	.	TRBD1	CASSLTTGGAETQYF	TGTGCCAGCAGCTTAACGACAGGGGGCGCAGAGACCCAGTACTTC
TRBV27	TRBJ1-5	.	TRBD1	CASGDRAGGNQPQHF	TGTGCCAGCGGGGACAGGGCCGGTGGCAATCAGCCCCAGCATTTT
TRBV4-1	TRBJ1-3	few	.	CASSQEGGSRRNTIYF	TGCGCCAGCAGCCAAGAGGGGGGGAGCAGGAGAAACACCATATATTTT
TRBV5-1	TRBJ1-5	.	.	CASSMGVNNQPQHF	TGCGCCAGCAGCATGGGGGTAAACAATCAGCCCCAGCATTTT
TRBV28	TRBJ1-5	.	.	CASLMGHPNSNQPQHF	TGTGCCAGCCTTATGGGACACCCAAATAGCAATCAGCCCCAGCATTTT
TRBV6-5	TRBJ1-2	.	.	CASSKSSGGRDGYTF	TGTGCCAGCAGTAAAAGCTCCGGGGGGCGGGATGGCTACACCTTC
TRBV18	TRBJ2-7	.	.	CASSPPSLAPYEQYF	TGTGCCAGCTCACCACCTTCTCTAGCGCCCTACGAGCAGTACTTC
TRBV6-4	TRBJ2-2	.	TRBD2	CASSGGPWGALAGVTGELFF	TGTGCCAGCAGTGGAGGGCCCTGGGGCGCGTTAGCGGGAGTGACCGGGGAGCTGTTTTTT
TRBV10-3	TRBJ2-7	.	TRBD2	CAISALAGSYEQYF	TGTGCCATCAGTGCACTAGCGGGTTCCTACGAGCAGTACTTC
TRBV20-1	TRBJ1-5	.	.	CSASKQGARDQPQHF	TGCAGTGCTAGTAAACAGGGTGCGCGAGATCAGCCCCAGCATTTT
TRBV5-1	TRBJ2-3	once	TRBD2	CASSLLVTSGAQDTQYF	TGCGCCAGCAGCTTGTTGGTAACCAGCGGGGCCCAAGATACGCAGTATTTT
TRBV9	TRBJ1-4	.	.	CASSVVPGLNEKLFF	TGTGCCAGCAGCGTAGTTCCGGGTCTTAATGAAAAACTGTTTTTT
TRBV19	TRBJ1-1	.	.	CASSMVWRLNTEAFF	TGTGCCAGTAGTATGGTCTGGAGGCTGAACACTGAAGCTTTCTTT
TRBV5-4	TRBJ2-1	few	TRBD2	CASRVGLAVSSYNEQFF	TGTGCCAGCAGGGTGGGACTAGCGGTCAGCTCCTACAATGAGCAGTTCTTC
TRBV4-2	TRBJ2-3	.	TRBD1	CASSQDLGGADTQYF	TGTGCCAGCAGCCAAGATCTAGGGGGCGCAGATACGCAGTATTTT
TRBV4-1	TRBJ1-6	.	TRBD1	CASSQGRDRGIIPLHF	TGCGCCAGCAGCCAAGGCCGGGACAGGGGGATTATACCCCTCCACTTT
TRBV6-5	TRBJ2-7	.	.	CASNSYEQYF	TGTGCCAGCAACTCCTACGAGCAGTACTTC
TRBV7-2	TRBJ2-7	.	TRBD1	CASSADRGRMEQYF	TGTGCCAGCAGCGCGGACAGGGGGCGGATGGAGCAGTACTTC
TRBV5-5	TRBJ2-7	.	.	CASSLRDAGPYEQYF	TGTGCCAGCAGCCTAAGGGACGCCGGCCCCTACGAGCAGTACTTC
TRBV6-2/TRBV6-3	TRBJ1-1	few	TRBD1	CASSLFGTGNTEAFF	TGTGCCAGCAGTTTGTTCGGGACAGGGAACACTGAAGCTTTCTTT
TRBV12-3/TRBV12-4	TRBJ1-5	.	.	CASSPGGDQPQHF	TGTGCCAGCAGCCCCGGGGGGGATCAGCCCCAGCATTTT
TRBV5-4	TRBJ2-1	.	.	CASSLTGYYNEQFF	TGTGCCAGCAGCTTGACAGGATACTACAATGAGCAGTTCTTC
TRBV20-1	TRBJ2-5	.	TRBD2	CSASRGLAGRETQYF	TGCAGTGCTAGTAGAGGGCTAGCGGGAAGGGAGACCCAGTACTTC
TRBV4-2	TRBJ2-5	once	.	CASSQDTSEQTQYF	TGTGCCAGCAGCCAAGATACCTCAGAGCAGACCCAGTACTTC
TRBV5-8	TRBJ2-1	few	.	CASSLFGGASYNEQFF	TGTGCCAGCAGCTTGTTCGGCGGAGCCTCCTACAATGAGCAGTTCTTC
TRBV7-3	TRBJ2-1	.	.	CASSLMMNRDTEQFF	TGTGCCAGCAGCTTAATGATGAATAGAGACACTGAGCAGTTCTTC
TRBV7-3	TRBJ2-2	.	.	CASSSGLQTGELFF	TGTGCCAGCAGCTCGGGACTTCAGACCGGGGAGCTGTTTTTT
TRBV9	TRBJ2-5	.	TRBD2	CASSLAGQYQETQYF	TGTGCCAGCTCCCTAGCGGGACAGTACCAAGAGACCCAGTACTTC
TRBV7-9	TRBJ2-5	.	.	CASSSSGSEETQYF	TGTGCCAGCAGCTCCTCCGGGAGCGAAGAGACCCAGTACTTC
TRBV29-1	TRBJ2-7	.	TRBD1	CSVVRQGHEQYF	TGCAGCGTTGTCCGACAGGGGCACGAGCAGTACTTC
TRBV5-6	TRBJ1-2	once	.	CASSIRLMPNYGYTF	TGTGCCAGCAGCATCAGGCTGATGCCTAACTATGGCTACACCTTC